This T cell receptor (beta chain) was identified during a study of blood T cell repertoires in COVID-19. Study-wide context: Specimens from acute and convalescent COVID-19 originated in the United States, Italy and Spain.

The J segment lost 2 bases and the V segment lost 5 bases, leaving 5 bases of the junction unmatched. The CDR3 spans 15 residues. Germline V gene lookup returns CDR1 KGHDR and CDR2 SFDVKD. The table came from immunoSEQ multiplex PCR; TCRdb's copy has only in-frame clones and leaves some out. The table shows 310,000 or so clones, with roughly 90% occurring only once. The chain is built from TRBV24-1 and TRBJ2-1; 7 nucleotides match TRBD1. The sequence was obtained from a man aged 30 to 39 with COVID-19, enrolled during active disease. Sample: peripheral blood. The CDR3 nucleotides read TGTGCCACCAGTGTTTCCGGGACAGCCTACAATGAGCAGTTCTTC. Encoded protein: CATSVSGTAYNEQFF.